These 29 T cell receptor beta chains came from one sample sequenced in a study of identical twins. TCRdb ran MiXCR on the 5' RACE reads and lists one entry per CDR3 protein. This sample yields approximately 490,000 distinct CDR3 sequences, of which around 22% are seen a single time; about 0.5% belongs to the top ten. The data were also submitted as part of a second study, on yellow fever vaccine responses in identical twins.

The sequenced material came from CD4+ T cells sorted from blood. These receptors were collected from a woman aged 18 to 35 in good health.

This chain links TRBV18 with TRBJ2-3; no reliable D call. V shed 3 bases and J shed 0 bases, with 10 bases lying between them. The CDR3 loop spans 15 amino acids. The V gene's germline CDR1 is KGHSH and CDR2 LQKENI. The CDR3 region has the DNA TGTGCCAGCTCACCCATACCAGATAGCACAGATACGCAGTATTTT. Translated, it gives CASSPIPDSTDTQYF.

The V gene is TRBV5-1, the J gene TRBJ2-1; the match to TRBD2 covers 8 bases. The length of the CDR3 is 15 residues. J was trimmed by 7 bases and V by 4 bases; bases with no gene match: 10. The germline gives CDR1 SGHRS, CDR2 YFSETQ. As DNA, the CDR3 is TGCGCCAGCAGCCCGGCGGGGGGTGTTATGAATGAGCAGTTCTTC. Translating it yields CASSPAGGVMNEQFF. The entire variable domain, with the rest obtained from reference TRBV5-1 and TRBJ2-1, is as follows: KAGVTQTPRYLIKTRGQQVTLSCSPISGHRSVSWYQQTPGQGLQFLFEYFSETQRNKGNFPGRFSGRQFSNSRSEMNVSTLELGDSALYLCASSPAGGVMNEQFFGPGTRLTVL.

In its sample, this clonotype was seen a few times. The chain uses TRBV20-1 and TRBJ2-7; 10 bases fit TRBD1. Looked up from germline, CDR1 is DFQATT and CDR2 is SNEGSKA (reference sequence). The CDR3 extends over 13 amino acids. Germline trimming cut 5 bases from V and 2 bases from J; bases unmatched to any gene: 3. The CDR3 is CSASTGGAYEQYF. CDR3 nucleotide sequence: TGCAGTGCTTCGACAGGGGGCGCCTACGAGCAGTACTTC.

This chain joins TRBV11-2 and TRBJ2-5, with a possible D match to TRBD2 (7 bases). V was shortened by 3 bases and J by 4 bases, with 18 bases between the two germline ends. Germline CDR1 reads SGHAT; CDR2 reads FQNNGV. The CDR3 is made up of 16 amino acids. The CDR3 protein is CASSLPRWRGGETQYF. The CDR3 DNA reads TGTGCCAGCAGCTTGCCACGGTGGAGGGGGGGAGAGACCCAGTACTTC.

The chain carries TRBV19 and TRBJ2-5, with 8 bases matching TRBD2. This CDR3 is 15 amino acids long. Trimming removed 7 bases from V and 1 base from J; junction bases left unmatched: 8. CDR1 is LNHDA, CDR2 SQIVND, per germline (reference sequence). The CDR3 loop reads CASKIRGGPQETQYF. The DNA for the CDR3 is TGTGCCAGTAAAATACGGGGGGGCCCCCAAGAGACCCAGTACTTC. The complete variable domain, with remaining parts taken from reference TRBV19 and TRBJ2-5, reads DGGITQSPKYLFRKEGQNVTLSCEQNLNHDAMYWYRQDPGQGLRLIYYSQIVNDFQKGDIAEGYSVSREKKESFPLTVTSAQKNPTAFYLCASKIRGGPQETQYFGPGTRLLVL.

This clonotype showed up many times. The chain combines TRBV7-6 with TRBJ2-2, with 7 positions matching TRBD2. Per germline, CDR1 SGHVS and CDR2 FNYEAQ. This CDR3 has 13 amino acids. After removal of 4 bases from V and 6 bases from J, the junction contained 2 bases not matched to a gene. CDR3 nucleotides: TGTGCCAGCAGCTCTCGGGGGGCCGGGGAGCTGTTTTTT. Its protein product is CASSSRGAGELFF.

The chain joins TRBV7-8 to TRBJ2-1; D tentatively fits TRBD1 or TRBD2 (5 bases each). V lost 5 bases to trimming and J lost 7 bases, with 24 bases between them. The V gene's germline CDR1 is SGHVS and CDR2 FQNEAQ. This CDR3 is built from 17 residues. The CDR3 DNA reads TGTGCCAGCAGCGTGCCCCGGGACCCGATCGCTAGGAATGAGCAGTTCTTC. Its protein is CASSVPRDPIARNEQFF.

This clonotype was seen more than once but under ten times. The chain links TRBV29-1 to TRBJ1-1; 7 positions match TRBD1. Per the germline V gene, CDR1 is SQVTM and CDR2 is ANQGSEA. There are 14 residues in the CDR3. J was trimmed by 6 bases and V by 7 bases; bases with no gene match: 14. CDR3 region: CSANQGGAESEAFF. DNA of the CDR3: TGCAGCGCAAATCAGGGGGGGGCGGAATCTGAAGCTTTCTTT.

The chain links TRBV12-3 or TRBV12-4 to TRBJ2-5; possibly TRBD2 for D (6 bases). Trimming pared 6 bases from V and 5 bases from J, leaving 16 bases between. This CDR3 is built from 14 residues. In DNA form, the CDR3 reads TGTGCCAGCAGCCCCGTGGGGGGACGGGAGACCCAGTACTTC. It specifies CASSPVGGRETQYF.

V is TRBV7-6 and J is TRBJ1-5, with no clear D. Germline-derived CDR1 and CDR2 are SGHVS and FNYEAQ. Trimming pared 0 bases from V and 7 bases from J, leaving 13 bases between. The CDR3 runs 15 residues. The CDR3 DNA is TGTGCCAGCAGCTTAGCGCAGATAGGGCTACAGCCCCAGCATTTT. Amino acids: CASSLAQIGLQPQHF.

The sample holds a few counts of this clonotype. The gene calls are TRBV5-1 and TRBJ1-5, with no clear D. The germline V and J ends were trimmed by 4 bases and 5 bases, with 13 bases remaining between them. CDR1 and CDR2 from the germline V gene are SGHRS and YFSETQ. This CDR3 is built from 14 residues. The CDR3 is CASSPEAWDQPQHF. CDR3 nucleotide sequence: TGCGCCAGCAGCCCCGAAGCATGGGATCAGCCCCAGCATTTT.

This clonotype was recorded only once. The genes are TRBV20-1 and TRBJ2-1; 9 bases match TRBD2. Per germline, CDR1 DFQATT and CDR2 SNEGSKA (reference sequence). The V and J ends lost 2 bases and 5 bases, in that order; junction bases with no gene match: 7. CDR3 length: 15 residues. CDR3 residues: CSARRLAGVDNEQFF. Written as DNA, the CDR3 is TGCAGTGCTAGAAGGTTAGCGGGAGTAGACAATGAGCAGTTCTTC.

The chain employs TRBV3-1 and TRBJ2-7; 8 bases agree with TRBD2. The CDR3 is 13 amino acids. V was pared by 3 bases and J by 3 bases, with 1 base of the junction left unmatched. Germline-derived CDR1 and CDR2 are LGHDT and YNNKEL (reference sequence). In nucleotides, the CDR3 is TGTGCCAGCAGCCAGGGACTAGGCTACGAGCAGTACTTC. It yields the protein CASSQGLGYEQYF.

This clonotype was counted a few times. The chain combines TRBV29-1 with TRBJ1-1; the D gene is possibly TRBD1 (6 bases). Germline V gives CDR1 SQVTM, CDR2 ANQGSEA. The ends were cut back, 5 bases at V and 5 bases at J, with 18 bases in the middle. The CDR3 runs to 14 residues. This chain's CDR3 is CSVMIQGSGTEAFF. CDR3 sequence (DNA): TGCAGCGTTATGATCCAGGGGAGCGGGACTGAAGCTTTCTTT.

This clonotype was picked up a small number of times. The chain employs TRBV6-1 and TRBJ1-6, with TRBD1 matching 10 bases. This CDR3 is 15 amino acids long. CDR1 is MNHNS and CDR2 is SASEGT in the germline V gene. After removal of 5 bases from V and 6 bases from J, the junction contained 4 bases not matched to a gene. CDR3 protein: CASSPGTGANSPLHF. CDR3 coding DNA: TGTGCCAGCAGTCCCGGGACAGGGGCTAATTCACCCCTCCACTTT.

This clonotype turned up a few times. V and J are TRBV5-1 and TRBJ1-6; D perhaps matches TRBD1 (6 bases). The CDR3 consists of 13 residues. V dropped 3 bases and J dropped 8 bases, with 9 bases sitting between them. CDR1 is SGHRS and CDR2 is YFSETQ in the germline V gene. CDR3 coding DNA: TGCGCCAGCAGCTCGGGGACACATTCACCCCTCCACTTT. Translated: CASSSGTHSPLHF.

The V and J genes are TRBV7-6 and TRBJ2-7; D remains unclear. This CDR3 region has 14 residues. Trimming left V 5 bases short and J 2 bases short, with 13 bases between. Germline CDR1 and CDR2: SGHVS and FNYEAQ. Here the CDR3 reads CASSVVHPAYEQYF. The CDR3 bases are TGTGCCAGCAGCGTAGTCCACCCCGCCTACGAGCAGTACTTC. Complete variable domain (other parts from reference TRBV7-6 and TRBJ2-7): GAGVSQSPRYKVTKRGQDVALRCDPISGHVSLYWYRQALGQGPEFLTYFNYEAQQDKSGLPNDRFSAERPEGSISTLTIQRTEQRDSAMYRCASSVVHPAYEQYFGPGTRLTVT.

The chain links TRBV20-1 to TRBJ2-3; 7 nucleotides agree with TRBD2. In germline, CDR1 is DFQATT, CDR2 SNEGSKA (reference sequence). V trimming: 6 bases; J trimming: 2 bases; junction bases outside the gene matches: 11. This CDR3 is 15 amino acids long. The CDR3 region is CSARLAFEHTDTQYF. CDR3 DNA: TGCAGTGCCAGACTAGCCTTTGAACACACAGATACGCAGTATTTT.

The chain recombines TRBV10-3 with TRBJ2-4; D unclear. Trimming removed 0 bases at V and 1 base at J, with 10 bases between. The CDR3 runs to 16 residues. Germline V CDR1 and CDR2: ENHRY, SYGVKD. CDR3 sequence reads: CAISESMGFAKNIQYF. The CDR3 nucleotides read TGTGCCATCAGTGAGTCGATGGGGTTTGCCAAAAACATTCAGTACTTC.

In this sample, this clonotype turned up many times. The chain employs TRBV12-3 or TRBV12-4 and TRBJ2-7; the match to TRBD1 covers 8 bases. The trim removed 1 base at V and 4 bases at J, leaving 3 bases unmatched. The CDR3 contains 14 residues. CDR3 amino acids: CASSLGQGIYEQYF. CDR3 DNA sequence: TGTGCCAGCAGTTTAGGACAGGGGATATACGAGCAGTACTTC.

This CDR3 is CASSLPGLAIADTQYF. The CDR3, as DNA: TGTGCCAGCAGTTTACCCGGACTAGCGATCGCGGATACGCAGTATTTT. V gene TRBV28 combines with J gene TRBJ2-3, with 9 bases identical to TRBD2. This CDR3 contains 16 residues. V lost 2 bases and J lost 6; bases outside the gene matches: 9. The germline V gene has CDR1 MDHEN and CDR2 SYDVKM.

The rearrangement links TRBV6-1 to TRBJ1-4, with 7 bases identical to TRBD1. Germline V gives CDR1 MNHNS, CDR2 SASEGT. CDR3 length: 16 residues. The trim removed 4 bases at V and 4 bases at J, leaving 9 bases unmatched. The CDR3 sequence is CASSASGTANNEKLFF. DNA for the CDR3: TGTGCCAGCAGTGCCTCCGGGACAGCAAATAATGAAAAACTGTTTTTT.

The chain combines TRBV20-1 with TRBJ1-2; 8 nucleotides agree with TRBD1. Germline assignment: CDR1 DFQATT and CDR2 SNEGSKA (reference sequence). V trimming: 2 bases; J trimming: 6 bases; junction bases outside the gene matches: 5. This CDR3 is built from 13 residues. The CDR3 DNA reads TGCAGTGCTAGACGGGCAGGGGGCAATGGCTACACCTTC. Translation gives CSARRAGGNGYTF.

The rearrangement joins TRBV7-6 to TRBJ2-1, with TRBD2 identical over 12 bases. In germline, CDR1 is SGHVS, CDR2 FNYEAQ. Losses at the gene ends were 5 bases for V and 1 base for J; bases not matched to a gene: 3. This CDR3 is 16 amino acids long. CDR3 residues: CASSTTSGSSYNEQFF. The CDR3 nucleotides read TGTGCCAGCAGCACGACTAGCGGGAGTTCCTACAATGAGCAGTTCTTC.

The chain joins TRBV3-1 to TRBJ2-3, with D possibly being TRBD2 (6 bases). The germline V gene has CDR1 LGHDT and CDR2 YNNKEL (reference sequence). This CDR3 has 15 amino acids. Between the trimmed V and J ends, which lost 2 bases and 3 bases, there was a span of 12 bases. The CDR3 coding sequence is TGTGCCAGCAGCCAAAACCGGGAGAGGACAGATACGCAGTATTTT. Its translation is CASSQNRERTDTQYF.

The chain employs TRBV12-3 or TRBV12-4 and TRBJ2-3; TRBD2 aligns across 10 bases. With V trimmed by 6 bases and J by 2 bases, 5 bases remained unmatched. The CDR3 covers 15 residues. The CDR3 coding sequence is TGTGCCAGCAGGTGGACTAGCGGAGACACAGATACGCAGTATTTT. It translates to CASRWTSGDTDTQYF.

The CDR3 nucleotides read TGTGCCAGCAGCCAAGTAAGCGGATCTCCCGGGGGAACGCAGTATTTT. This translates into CASSQVSGSPGGTQYF. The chain couples TRBV3-1 to TRBJ2-3, with D perhaps matching TRBD2 (6 bases). Germline CDR1 is LGHDT and CDR2 is YNNKEL (reference sequence). V lost 1 base to trimming and J lost 9 bases, with 20 bases between them. This CDR3 spans 16 amino acids.

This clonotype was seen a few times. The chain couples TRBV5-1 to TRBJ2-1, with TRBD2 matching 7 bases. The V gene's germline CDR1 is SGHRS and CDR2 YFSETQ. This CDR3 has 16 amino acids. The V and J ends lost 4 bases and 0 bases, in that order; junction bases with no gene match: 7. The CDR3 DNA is TGCGCCAGCAGCCGGTCCGGGGGGAGCTCCTACAATGAGCAGTTCTTC. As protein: CASSRSGGSSYNEQFF.

The CDR3 DNA sequence: TGCAGTGCTATTAGCGGGGATACGCAGTATTTT. Residues: CSAISGDTQYF. This chain joins TRBV20-1 and TRBJ2-3; TRBD2 matches 7 bases. Trimming cost V 4 bases and J 6 bases; bases outside gene matches: 1. The CDR3 sequence is 11 residues long. Germline V gene data show CDR1 as DFQATT and CDR2 as SNEGSKA (reference sequence).